This TCR beta chain was sequenced in a study of identical twins. Points from the study as a whole: Excess sharing by twins proved weaker in beta out-of-frame sequences. Potential partial confounding of zero-insertion analyses by invariant MAIT and iNKT cells was noted. For cord blood, abundant beta clonotypes had fewer insertions, unlike memory repertoires, which showed none.

This clonotype appeared a few times. Its matching antigen is unknown. CDR3 length equals 16 residues. V gave up 3 bases and J gave up 8 bases, with 20 bases separating them. After template switching added a universal primer site, the resulting cDNA carried unique molecular identifiers. TCRdb processed the 5' RACE reads anew with MiXCR; each CDR3 protein has one entry. The sample includes 420,000 or so distinct CDR3 sequences, roughly 20% of them seen just once. Sequenced sample: naive T cells sorted from blood. This chain links TRBV12-3 or TRBV12-4 with TRBJ2-1; the D gene is possibly TRBD2 (6 bases). The receptor's source is a man aged 50-59 years in good health. In nucleotides, the CDR3 is TGTGCCAGCAGTTTTGGGCCTATCCGGGGGAACGATGAGCAGTTCTTC. Protein: CASSFGPIRGNDEQFF.